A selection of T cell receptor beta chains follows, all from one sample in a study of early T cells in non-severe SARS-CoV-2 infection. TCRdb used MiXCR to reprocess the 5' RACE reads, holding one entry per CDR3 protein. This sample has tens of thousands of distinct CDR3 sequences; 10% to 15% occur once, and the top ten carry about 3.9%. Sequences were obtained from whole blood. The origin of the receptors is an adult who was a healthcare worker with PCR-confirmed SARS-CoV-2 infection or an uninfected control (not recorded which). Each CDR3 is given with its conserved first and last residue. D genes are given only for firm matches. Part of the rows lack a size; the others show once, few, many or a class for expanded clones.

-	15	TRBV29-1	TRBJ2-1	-	TGCAGCGTTGAGGCTCCAAGGGGGGAGGGCAATGAGCAGTTCTTC	CSVEAPRGEGNEQFF
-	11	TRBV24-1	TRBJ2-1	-	TGTGCCACCAGTGATTGGGATGAGCAGTTCTTC	CATSDWDEQFF
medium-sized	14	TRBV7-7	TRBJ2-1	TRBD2	TGTGCCAGCAGCCGTCTAGCGGGAGCTAAAGAGCAGTTCTTC	CASSRLAGAKEQFF
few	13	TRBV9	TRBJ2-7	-	TGTGCCAGCAGCGTAGAACGGGGGTACGAGCAGTACTTC	CASSVERGYEQYF
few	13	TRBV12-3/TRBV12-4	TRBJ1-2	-	TGTGCCAGCAATTCGGACAGTAACTATGGCTACACCTTC	CASNSDSNYGYTF
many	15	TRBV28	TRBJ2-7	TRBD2	TGTGCCAGCAGTATCCCGGGACTAGCGACCTACGAGCAGTACTTC	CASSIPGLATYEQYF
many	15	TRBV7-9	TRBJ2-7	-	TGTGCCAGCAGCACAACCTCCGGACAACCCTACGAGCAGTACTTC	CASSTTSGQPYEQYF
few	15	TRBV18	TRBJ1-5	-	TGTGCCAGCTCACCACGCACAGAGGCGGGTCAGCCCCAGCATTTT	CASSPRTEAGQPQHF
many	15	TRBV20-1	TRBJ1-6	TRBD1	TGCAGTGCTAGAGAGCAGGGGGCCCCAGGTTCACCCCTCCACTTT	CSAREQGAPGSPLHF
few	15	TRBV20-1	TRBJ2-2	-	TGCAGTGCTAGATCGGTGCGCCCAAACACCGGGGAGCTGTTTTTT	CSARSVRPNTGELFF
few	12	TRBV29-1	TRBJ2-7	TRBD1	TGCAGCGTCGGACAGGGGGTCAACGAGCAGTACTTC	CSVGQGVNEQYF
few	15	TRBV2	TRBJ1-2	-	TGTGCCAGCAGTCCGGACAGAACTCCTAACTATGGCTACACCTTC	CASSPDRTPNYGYTF
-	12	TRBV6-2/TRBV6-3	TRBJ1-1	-	TGTGCCAGCAGTTTTATGAACACTGAAGCTTTCTTT	CASSFMNTEAFF
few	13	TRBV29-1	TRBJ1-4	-	TGCAGCGTCTGTGGAGAAAGTGATGAAAAACTGTTTTTT	CSVCGESDEKLFF
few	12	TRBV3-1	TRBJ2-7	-	TGTGCCAGCAGTCCCAGCGCTGGGGAGCAGTACTTC	CASSPSAGEQYF
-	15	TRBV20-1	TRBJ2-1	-	TGCAGTGCTCCCCTAGCGCTGAGCTCCTACAATGAGCAGTTCTTC	CSAPLALSSYNEQFF
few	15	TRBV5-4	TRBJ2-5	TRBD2	TGTGCCAGCAGTATAGCGGGGGGGGAGCAAGAGACCCAGTACTTC	CASSIAGGEQETQYF
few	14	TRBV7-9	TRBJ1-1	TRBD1	TGTGCCAGCAGCTCCGGGACAGGGGACACTGAAGCTTTCTTT	CASSSGTGDTEAFF
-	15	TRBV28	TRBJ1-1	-	TGTGCCAGCAGTTTATCTGGACAAGCAATCGGAGAAGCTTTCTTT	CASSLSGQAIGEAFF
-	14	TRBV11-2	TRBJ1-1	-	TGTGCCAGCAGCCGTATGTACCAGAACACTGAAGCTTTCTTT	CASSRMYQNTEAFF
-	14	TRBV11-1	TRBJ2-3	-	TGTGCCAGCAGCTTGAGTCTTAACACAGATACGCAGTATTTT	CASSLSLNTDTQYF
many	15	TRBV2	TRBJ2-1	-	TGTGCCAGCACTAAGGGGCAGGGATGGTCGGATGAGCAGTTCTTC	CASTKGQGWSDEQFF
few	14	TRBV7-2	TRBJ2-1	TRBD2	TGTGCCAGCAGCCCTGGACTAGCGAACAATGAGCAGTTCTTC	CASSPGLANNEQFF
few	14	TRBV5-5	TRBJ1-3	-	TGTGCCAGCAGCATAACAGGGACTGAAAACACCATATATTTT	CASSITGTENTIYF
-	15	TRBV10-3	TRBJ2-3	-	TGTGCCATCAGTGTCAAGGGCGATAGCACAGATACGCAGTATTTT	CAISVKGDSTDTQYF
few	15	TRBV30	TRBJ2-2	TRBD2	TGTGCCTGGGATAGCGGGAGGGTGAACACCGGGGAGCTGTTTTTT	CAWDSGRVNTGELFF
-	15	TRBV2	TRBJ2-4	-	TGTGCCAGCAGACCCGGGACTCGAGCCAAAAACATTCAGTACTTC	CASRPGTRAKNIQYF
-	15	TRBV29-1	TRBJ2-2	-	TGCAGCTGCTTAGCGCCACCGTCGAACACCGGGGAGCTGTTTTTT	CSCLAPPSNTGELFF
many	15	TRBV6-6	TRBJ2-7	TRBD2	TGTGCCAGCACACTACGTAGCGGGAGCTCCTACGAGCAGTACTTC	CASTLRSGSSYEQYF
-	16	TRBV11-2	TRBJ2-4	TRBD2	TGTGCCAGCAGCTTATCACTAGCGGTAGCCAAAAACATTCAGTACTTC	CASSLSLAVAKNIQYF
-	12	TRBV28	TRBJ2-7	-	TGTGCCAGCAGTCAGACTACCTACGAGCAGTACTTC	CASSQTTYEQYF
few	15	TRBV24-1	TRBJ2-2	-	TGTGCCACCAGTGATGAAGGGAGAGTCACCGGGGAGCTGTTTTTT	CATSDEGRVTGELFF
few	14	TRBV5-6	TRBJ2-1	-	TGTGCCAGCAGCTTGTACGGGACAATCCATGAGCAGTTCTTC	CASSLYGTIHEQFF
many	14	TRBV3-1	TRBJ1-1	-	TGTGCCAGCAGCCAAGACGAGGGACGGCCTGAAGCTTTCTTT	CASSQDEGRPEAFF
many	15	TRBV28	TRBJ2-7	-	TGTGCCAGCAGCCGAAGTGGGACCGCCGGGTACGAGCAGTACTTC	CASSRSGTAGYEQYF
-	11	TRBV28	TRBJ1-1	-	TGTGCCAGCAGTTCAAAAACTGAAGCTTTCTTT	CASSSKTEAFF
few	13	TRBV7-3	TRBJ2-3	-	TGTGCCAGCATCGAAACGGGGACTGCTGGGCAGTATTTT	CASIETGTAGQYF
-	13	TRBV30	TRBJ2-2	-	TGTGCCTGGAGTGAGAAGAACACCGGGGAGCTGTTTTTT	CAWSEKNTGELFF
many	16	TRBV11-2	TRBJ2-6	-	TGTGCCAGCAGCTTAGGCTATTCCTCTGGGGCCAACGTCCTGACTTTC	CASSLGYSSGANVLTF
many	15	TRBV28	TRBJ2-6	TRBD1	TGTGCCAGCAGCCTAGACAGGGAGGGGGCCAACGTCCTGACTTTC	CASSLDREGANVLTF
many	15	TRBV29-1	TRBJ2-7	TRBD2	TGCAGCGTTCGTGGACTAGCGGGTACCTCCTACGAGCAGTACTTC	CSVRGLAGTSYEQYF
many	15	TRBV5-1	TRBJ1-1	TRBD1	TGCGCCAGCAGCCCTTGGACAGGGGCGAACACTGAAGCTTTCTTT	CASSPWTGANTEAFF
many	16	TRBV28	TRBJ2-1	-	TGTGCCAGCAGTTTAGGAGGATCGGCCGGGTACAATGAGCAGTTCTTC	CASSLGGSAGYNEQFF
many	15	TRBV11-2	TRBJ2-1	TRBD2	TGTGCCAGCACCACGGGGCGACTAGCGGGAGATGAGCAGTTCTTC	CASTTGRLAGDEQFF
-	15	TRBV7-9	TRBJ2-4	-	TGTGCCAGCAGCCGCCCGGTGGGGACCAAAAACATTCAGTACTTC	CASSRPVGTKNIQYF
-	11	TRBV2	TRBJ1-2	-	TGTGCCAGCTCCCAGGGGAGTGGCAACACCTTC	CASSQGSGNTF
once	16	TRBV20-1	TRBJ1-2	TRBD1	TGCAGTGCTGGGACAGGCCGTAACCTCTACAACTATGGCTACACCTTC	CSAGTGRNLYNYGYTF
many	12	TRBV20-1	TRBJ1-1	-	TGCAGTGCTAGAGAGGGGTCAACTGAAGCTTTCTTT	CSAREGSTEAFF
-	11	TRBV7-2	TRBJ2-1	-	TGTGCCAGCAGCTTGGGACTTCATCAGTTCTTC	CASSLGLHQFF
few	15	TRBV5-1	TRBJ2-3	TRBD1	TGCGCCAGCAGCTTGGACAGGGGGTTTCAGGATACGCAGTATTTT	CASSLDRGFQDTQYF
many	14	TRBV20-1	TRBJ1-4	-	TGCAGTGCTAGACCGGGATCAACTAATGAAAAACTGTTTTTT	CSARPGSTNEKLFF
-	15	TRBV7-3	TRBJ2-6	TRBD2	TGTGCCAGCAGCCTAGCGGGCGCTGGGGCCAACGTCCTGACTTTC	CASSLAGAGANVLTF
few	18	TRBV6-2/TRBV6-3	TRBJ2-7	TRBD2	TGTGCCAGCTCGCAGAGACTAGCGGGACCTTTTCTCTCCTACGAGCAGTACTTC	CASSQRLAGPFLSYEQYF
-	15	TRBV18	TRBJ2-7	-	TGTGCCAGCTCACCACCGAACCAGGGGCCCCGAGAGCAGTACTTC	CASSPPNQGPREQYF
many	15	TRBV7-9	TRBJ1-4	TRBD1	TGTGCCAGCAGCGTCAGGGACAGCCCTAATGAAAAACTGTTTTTT	CASSVRDSPNEKLFF
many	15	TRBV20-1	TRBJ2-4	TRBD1	TGCAGTGCTATACAGGGGGCGGGAGCCAAAAACATTCAGTACTTC	CSAIQGAGAKNIQYF
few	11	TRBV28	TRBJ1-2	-	TGTGCCAGCAGATCTCACTATGGCTACACCTTC	CASRSHYGYTF
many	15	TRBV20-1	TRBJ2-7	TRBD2	TGCAGTGCTATTGCCATTAGCGGGAGTCTAGCCGAGCAGTACTTC	CSAIAISGSLAEQYF
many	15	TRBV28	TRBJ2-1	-	TGTGCCAGCAGTCCACCCGCGGGGAACTACAATGAGCAGTTCTTC	CASSPPAGNYNEQFF
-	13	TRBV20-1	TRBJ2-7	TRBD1	TGCAGTGCTAGCAGGGGGATCGGGGACGAGCAGTACTTC	CSASRGIGDEQYF